This TCR beta chain appears in the sequencing data of a study of T cells in Graves' hyperthyroidism and ophthalmopathy. There are many counts of this clonotype. Researchers amplified the TCR beta CDR3 regions from RNA transcripts. The TCR CDR3 first-round RT-PCR relied on the HTBI primer set. One entry per CDR3 protein results from TCRdb running MiXCR on the multiplex PCR reads. The sample shows 600,000 to 900,000 distinct CDR3 sequences, roughly 15% of them seen only once. Patients were excluded for uncontrolled infection, other autoimmune disease, pregnancy or lactation. Germline values: CDR1 SGHNT, CDR2 YENEEA. V was cut by 5 bases and J by 4 bases, with 17 bases left in between. There are 15 residues in the CDR3.

The rearrangement joins TRBV11-3 to TRBJ2-5; D gene ambiguous. Material for sequencing was blood. The clonotype originates from a man younger than 30 with Graves' hyperthyroidism. The CDR3 coding sequence is TGTGCCAGCAGCCCGTTCCTGGATCCTACAGAGACCCAGTACTTC. This encodes CASSPFLDPTETQYF.